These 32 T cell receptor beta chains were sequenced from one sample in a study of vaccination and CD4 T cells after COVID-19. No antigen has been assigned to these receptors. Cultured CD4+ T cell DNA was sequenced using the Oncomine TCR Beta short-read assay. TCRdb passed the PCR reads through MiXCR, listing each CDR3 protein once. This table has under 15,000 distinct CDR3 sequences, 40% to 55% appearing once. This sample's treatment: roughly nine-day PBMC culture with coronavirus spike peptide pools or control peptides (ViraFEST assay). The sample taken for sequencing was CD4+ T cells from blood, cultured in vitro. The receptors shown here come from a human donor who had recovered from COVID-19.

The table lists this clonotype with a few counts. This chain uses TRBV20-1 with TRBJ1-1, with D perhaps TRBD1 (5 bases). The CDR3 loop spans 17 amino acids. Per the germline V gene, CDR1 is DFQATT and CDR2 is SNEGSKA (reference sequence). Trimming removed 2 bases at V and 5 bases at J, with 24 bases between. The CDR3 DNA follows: TGCAGTGCTAGATCGGAATGGGGCGCATCATTAGTGACTGAAGCTTTCTTT. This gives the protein CSARSEWGASLVTEAFF.

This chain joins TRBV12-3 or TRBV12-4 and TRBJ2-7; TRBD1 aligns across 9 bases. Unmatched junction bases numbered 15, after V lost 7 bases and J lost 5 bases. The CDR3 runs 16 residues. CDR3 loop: CASTRGSGTGIDEQYF. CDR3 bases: TGTGCCAGCACCCGGGGTTCAGGGACAGGGATCGACGAGCAGTACTTC.

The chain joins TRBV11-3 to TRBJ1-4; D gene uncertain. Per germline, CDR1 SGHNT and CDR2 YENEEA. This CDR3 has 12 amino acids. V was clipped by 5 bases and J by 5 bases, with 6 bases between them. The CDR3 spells CASSRTNEKLFF. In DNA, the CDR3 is TGTGCCAGCAGCCGAACGAATGAAAAACTGTTTTTT.

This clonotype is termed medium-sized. In DNA form, the CDR3 reads TGCAGTGCTAAGAACAGCTATGGCTACACCTTC. Its translation is CSAKNSYGYTF. The chain combines TRBV20-1 with TRBJ1-2; no clear D gene. The CDR3 is 11 amino acids. Germline V lookup: CDR1 DFQATT, CDR2 SNEGSKA (reference sequence). V was clipped by 4 bases and J by 4 bases, with 7 bases between them.

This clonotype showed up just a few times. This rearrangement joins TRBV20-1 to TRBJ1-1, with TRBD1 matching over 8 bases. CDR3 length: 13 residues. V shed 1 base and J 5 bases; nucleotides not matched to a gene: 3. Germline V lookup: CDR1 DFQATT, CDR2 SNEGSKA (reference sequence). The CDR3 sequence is CSARAGGRTEAFF. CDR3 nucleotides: TGCAGTGCTAGAGCAGGGGGCAGGACTGAAGCTTTCTTT.

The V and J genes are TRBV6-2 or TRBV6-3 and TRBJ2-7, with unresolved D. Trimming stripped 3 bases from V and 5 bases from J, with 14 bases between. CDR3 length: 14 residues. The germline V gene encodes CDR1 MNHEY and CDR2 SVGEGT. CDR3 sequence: CASSYRYVTDEQYF. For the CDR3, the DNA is TGTGCCAGCAGTTATCGATACGTAACTGACGAGCAGTACTTC.

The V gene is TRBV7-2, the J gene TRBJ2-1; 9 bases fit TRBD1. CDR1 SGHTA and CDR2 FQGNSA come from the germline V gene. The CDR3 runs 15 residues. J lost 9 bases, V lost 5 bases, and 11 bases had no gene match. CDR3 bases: TGTGCCAGCAGCATACTCGACAGGGGGACCGGTGAGCAGTTCTTC. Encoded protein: CASSILDRGTGEQFF.

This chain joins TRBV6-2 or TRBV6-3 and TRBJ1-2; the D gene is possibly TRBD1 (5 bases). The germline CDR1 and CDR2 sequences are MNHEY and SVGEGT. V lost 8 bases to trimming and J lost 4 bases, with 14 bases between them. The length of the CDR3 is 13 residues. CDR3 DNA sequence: TGTGCCAGCCAGTTTTCGGGGGGCTATGGCTACACCTTC. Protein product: CASQFSGGYGYTF.

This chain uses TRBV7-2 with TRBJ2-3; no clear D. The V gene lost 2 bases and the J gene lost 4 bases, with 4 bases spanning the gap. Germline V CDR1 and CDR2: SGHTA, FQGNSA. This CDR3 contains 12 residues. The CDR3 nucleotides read TGTGCCAGCAGCTTACTCTCAGATACGCAGTATTTT. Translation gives CASSLLSDTQYF.

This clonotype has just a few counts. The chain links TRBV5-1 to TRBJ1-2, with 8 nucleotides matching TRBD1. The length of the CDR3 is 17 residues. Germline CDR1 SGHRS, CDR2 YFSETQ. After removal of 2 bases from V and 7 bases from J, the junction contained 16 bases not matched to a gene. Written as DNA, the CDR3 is TGCGCCAGCAGCTTTGGGGTGGCAGGGGGCGATCGGCGTGGCTACACCTTC. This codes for CASSFGVAGGDRRGYTF.

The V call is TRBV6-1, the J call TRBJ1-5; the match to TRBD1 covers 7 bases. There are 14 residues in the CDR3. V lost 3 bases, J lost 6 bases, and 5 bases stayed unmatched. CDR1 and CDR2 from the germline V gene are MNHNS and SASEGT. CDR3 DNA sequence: TGTGCCAGCAGTGACCGACAGGGTGTTCAGCCCCAGCATTTT. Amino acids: CASSDRQGVQPQHF.

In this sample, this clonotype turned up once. The CDR3 sequence: CASSVGTGDWEGYTF. CDR3 in DNA: TGTGCCAGCAGCGTAGGGACAGGGGATTGGGAAGGCTACACCTTC. The rearrangement links TRBV9 to TRBJ1-2; 9 nucleotides match TRBD1. This CDR3 contains 15 residues. In germline, CDR1 is SGDLS, CDR2 YYNGEE. V dropped 0 bases and J dropped 8; count of bases not matched to a gene: 8.

The CDR3: CASSSILSSYNEQFF. The CDR3, as DNA: TGCGCCAGCAGCTCTATCCTGAGCTCCTACAATGAGCAGTTCTTC. The chain has TRBV5-1 and TRBJ2-1; D gene uncertain. The V gene lost 3 bases and the J gene lost 0 bases, with 10 bases spanning the gap. The CDR3 has 15 residues. Looked up from germline, CDR1 is SGHRS and CDR2 is YFSETQ.

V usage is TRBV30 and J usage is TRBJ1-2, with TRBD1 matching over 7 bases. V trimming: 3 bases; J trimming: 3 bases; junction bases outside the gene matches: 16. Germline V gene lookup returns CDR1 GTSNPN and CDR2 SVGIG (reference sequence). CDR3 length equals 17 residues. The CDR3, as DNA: TGTGCCTGGAGCGTGGGAACAGGGGAAAGCTTTTACTATGGCTACACCTTC. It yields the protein CAWSVGTGESFYYGYTF.

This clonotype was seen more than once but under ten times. CDR3 loop: CSARVPPGETQYF. In DNA, the CDR3 is TGCAGTGCTAGGGTTCCCCCTGGGGAGACCCAGTACTTC. The chain is built from TRBV20-1 and TRBJ2-5; D remains unclear. CDR1 is DFQATT and CDR2 is SNEGSKA in the germline V gene (reference sequence). V dropped 3 bases and J dropped 5 bases, with 13 bases sitting between them. The CDR3 extends over 13 amino acids.

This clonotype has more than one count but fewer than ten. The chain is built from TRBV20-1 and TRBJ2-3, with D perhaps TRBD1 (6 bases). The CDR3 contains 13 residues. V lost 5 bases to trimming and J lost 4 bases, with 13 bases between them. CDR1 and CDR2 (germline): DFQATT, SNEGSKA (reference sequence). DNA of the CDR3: TGCAGTGCTCATTGGACAGTATCAGATACGCAGTATTTT. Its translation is CSAHWTVSDTQYF.

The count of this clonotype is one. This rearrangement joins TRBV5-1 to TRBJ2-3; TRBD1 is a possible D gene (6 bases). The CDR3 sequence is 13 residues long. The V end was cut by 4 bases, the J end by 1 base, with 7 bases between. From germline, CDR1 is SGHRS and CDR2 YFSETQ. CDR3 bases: TGCGCCAGCAGCCCAGGGGGCACAGATACGCAGTATTTT. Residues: CASSPGGTDTQYF.

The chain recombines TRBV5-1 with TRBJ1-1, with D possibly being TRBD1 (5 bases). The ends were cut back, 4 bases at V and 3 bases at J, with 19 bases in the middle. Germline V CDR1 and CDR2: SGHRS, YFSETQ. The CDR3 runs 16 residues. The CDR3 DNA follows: TGCGCCAGCAGCAGGACGACAGAAATGCTTGACACTGAAGCTTTCTTT. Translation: CASSRTTEMLDTEAFF.

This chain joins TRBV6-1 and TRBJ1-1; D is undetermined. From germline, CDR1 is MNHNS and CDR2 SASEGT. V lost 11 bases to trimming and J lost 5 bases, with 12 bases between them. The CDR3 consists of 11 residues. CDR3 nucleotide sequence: TGTGCCGGCGGCGAGTGGACTGAAGCTTTCTTT. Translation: CAGGEWTEAFF.

The CDR3 here is CASSEGRRISGANVLTF. In nucleotides, the CDR3 is TGTGCCAGCAGTGAAGGGCGGAGAATCTCTGGGGCCAACGTCCTGACTTTC. The chain has TRBV2 and TRBJ2-6, with D uncertain. Germline V CDR1 and CDR2: SNHLY, FYNNEI. The CDR3 contains 17 residues. The ends were cut back, 1 base at V and 0 bases at J, with 10 bases in the middle.

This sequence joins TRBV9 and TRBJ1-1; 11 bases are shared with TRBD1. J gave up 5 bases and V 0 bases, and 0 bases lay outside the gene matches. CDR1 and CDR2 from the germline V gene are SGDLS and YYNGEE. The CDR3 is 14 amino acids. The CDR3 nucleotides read TGTGCCAGCAGCGTAGGGGACAGGGGGACTGAAGCTTTCTTT. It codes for CASSVGDRGTEAFF.

In DNA, the CDR3 is TGTGCCAGCAGTGAATCTGGGGGGGCAGGGTATGGCTACACCTTC. It encodes CASSESGGAGYGYTF. The V gene is TRBV2, the J gene TRBJ1-2; weak D call: TRBD1 (6 bases). The CDR3 is 15 residues long. V lost 2 bases to trimming and J lost 5 bases, with 15 bases between them. Germline CDR1 and CDR2: SNHLY and FYNNEI.

CDR3 sequence: CATQSRQGYGYTF. The CDR3 DNA is TGTGCCACACAAAGTCGACAGGGCTATGGCTACACCTTC. The chain recombines TRBV6-1 with TRBJ1-2; 7 positions match TRBD1. Germline values: CDR1 MNHNS, CDR2 SASEGT. CDR3 length: 13 residues. The ends lost 10 bases at V and 4 bases at J; junction bases unmatched: 9.

The CDR3 protein is CAWSIDSPYGYTF. The CDR3, as DNA: TGTGCCTGGAGTATCGACAGCCCCTATGGCTACACCTTC. The chain joins TRBV30 to TRBJ1-2, with D maybe TRBD1 (5 bases). The CDR3 length is 13 residues. The V end lost 2 bases, the J end lost 4 bases, and 11 bases lay between the germline ends. CDR1 and CDR2 (germline): GTSNPN, SVGIG (reference sequence).

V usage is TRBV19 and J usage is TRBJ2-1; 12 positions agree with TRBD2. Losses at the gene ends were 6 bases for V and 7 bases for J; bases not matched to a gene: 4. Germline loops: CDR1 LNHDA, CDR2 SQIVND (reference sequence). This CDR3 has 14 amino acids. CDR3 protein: CASSRTSGTNEQFF. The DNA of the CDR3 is TGTGCCAGTAGCCGGACTAGCGGGACTAATGAGCAGTTCTTC.

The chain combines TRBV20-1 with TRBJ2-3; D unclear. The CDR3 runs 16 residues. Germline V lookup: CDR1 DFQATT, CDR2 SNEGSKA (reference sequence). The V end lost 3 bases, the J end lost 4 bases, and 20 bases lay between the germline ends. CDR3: CSASLGSQSKPDTQYF. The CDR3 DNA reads TGCAGTGCTAGCCTCGGAAGCCAATCTAAGCCAGATACGCAGTATTTT.

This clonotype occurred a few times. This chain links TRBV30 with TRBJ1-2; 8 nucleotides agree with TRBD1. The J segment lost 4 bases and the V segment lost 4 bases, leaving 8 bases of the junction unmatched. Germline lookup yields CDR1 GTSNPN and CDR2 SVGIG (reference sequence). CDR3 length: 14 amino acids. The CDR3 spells CAWNQGAGGYGYTF. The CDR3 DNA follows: TGTGCCTGGAACCAGGGGGCGGGGGGCTATGGCTACACCTTC.

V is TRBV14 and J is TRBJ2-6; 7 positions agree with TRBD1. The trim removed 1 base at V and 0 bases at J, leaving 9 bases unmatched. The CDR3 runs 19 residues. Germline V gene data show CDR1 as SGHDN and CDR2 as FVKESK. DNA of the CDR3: TGTGCCAGCAGCCAAGCGCCAAAGAGGGGGCGCTCTGGGGCCAACGTCCTGACTTTC. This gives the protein CASSQAPKRGRSGANVLTF.

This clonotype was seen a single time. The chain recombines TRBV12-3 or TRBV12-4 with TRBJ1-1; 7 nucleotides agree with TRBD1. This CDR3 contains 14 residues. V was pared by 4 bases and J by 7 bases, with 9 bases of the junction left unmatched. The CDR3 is CASSSYRGLGEAFF. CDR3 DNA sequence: TGTGCCAGCAGTTCCTACAGGGGACTTGGTGAAGCTTTCTTT.

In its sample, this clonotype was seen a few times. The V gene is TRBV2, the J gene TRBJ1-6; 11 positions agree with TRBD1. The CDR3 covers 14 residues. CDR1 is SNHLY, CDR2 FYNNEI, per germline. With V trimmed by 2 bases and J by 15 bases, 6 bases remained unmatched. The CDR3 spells CASSEFGQGANLHF. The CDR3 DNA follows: TGTGCCAGCAGTGAATTCGGACAGGGGGCTAACCTCCACTTT.

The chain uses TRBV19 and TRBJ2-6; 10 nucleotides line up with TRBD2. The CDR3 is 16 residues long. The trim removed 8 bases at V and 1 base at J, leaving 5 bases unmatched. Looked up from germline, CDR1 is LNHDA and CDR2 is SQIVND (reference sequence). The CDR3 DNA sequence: TGTGCCAGTTGGCCTAGCGGGAGTTCTGGGGCCAACGTCCTGACTTTC. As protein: CASWPSGSSGANVLTF.

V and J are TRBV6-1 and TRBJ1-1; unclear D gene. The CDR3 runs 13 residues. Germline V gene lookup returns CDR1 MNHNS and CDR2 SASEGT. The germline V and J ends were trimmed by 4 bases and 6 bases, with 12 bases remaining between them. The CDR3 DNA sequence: TGTGCCAGCAGTGCTGACGGCGCGGCTGAAGCTTTCTTT. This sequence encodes CASSADGAAEAFF.